This T cell receptor (beta chain) was sequenced during a study of blood T cells in healthy people across ages. Study summary: Template switching picked up about one barcoded beta molecule for each two T cells.

The V gene lost 3 bases and the J gene lost 6 bases, with 6 bases spanning the gap. The CDR3 is 12 residues long. Primed by a sample-barcoded 5' primer and a J-beta primer mix, a second PCR proceeded for 7 to 11 cycles. Each cDNA was tagged by a template-switch adaptor containing 12 random nucleotides. TCRdb called the 5' RACE reads again in MiXCR, with one record for every CDR3 protein. The sample holds some 1.4 million distinct CDR3 sequences, roughly 40% seen once. This rearrangement joins TRBV12-3 or TRBV12-4 to TRBJ1-5; D remains unclear. This TCR derives from a woman aged 18-29 years in good health. Sequences were obtained from blood. The CDR3 DNA follows: TGTGCCAGCAGTTTTTGGAGTCAGCCCCAGCATTTT. Protein sequence: CASSFWSQPQHF.